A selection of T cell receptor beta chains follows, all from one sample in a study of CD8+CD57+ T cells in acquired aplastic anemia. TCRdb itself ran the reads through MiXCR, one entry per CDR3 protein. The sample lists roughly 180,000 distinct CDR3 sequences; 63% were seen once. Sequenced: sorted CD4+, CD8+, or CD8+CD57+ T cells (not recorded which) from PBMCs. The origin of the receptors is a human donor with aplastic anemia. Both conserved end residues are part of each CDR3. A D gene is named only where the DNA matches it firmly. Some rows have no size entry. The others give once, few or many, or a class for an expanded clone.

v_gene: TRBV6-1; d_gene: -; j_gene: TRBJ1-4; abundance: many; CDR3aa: CASSAGTENEKLFF; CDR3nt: TGTGCCAGCAGTGCCGGGACTGAGAATGAAAAACTGTTTTTT
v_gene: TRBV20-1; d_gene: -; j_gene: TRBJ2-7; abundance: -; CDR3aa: CSARDIYGTSSYEQYF; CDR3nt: TGCAGTGCTAGAGATATATATGGGACAAGCTCCTACGAGCAGTACTTC
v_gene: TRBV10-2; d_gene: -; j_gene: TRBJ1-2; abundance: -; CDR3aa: CASSEDVGYYGYTF; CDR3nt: TGCGCCAGCAGTGAGGATGTGGGTTACTATGGCTACACCTTC
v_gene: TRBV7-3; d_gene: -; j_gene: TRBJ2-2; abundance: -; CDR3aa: CASSLLGGELFF; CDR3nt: TGTGCCAGCAGCTTATTGGGAGGGGAGCTGTTTTTT
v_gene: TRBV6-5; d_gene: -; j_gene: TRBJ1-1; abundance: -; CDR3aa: CASSTNTEAFF; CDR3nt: TGTGCCAGCAGTACGAACACTGAAGCTTTCTTT
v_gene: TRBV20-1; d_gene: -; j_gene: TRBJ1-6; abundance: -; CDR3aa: CSANGVRSPLHF; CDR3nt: TGCAGTGCTAATGGGGTTCGTTCACCCCTCCACTTT
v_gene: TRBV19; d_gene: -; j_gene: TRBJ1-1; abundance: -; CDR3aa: CASSSHGALTEAFF; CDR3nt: TGTGCCAGTAGTTCACATGGGGCGCTTACTGAGGCTTTCTTT
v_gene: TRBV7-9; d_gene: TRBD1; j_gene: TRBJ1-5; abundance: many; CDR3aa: CASSLSPGQGWWGNQPQHF; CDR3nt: TGTGCCAGCAGCTTATCTCCGGGACAGGGATGGTGGGGCAATCAGCCCCAGCATTTT
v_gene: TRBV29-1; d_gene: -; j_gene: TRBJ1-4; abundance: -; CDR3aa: CSVFRNEKLFF; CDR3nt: TGCAGCGTTTTTCGTAATGAAAAACTGTTTTTT
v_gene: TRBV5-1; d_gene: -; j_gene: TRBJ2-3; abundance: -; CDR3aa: CASSLAETPGYTDTQYF; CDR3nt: TGCGCCAGCAGCTTGGCCGAAACCCCTGGGTACACAGATACGCAGTATTTT
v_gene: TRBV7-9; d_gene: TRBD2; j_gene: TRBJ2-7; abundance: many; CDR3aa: CASSLAWASGGGLGYEQYF; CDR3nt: TGTGCCAGCAGCTTAGCCTGGGCTAGCGGGGGGGGCCTCGGCTACGAGCAGTACTTC
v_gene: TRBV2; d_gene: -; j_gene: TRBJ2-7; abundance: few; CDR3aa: CASRYRHGEQYF; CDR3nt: TGTGCCAGCAGGTATCGTCACGGGGAGCAGTACTTC
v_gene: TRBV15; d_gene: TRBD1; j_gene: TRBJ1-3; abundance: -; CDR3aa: CATAKVQTGTNTIYF; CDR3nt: TGTGCCACCGCAAAAGTTCAGACAGGGACGAACACCATATATTTT
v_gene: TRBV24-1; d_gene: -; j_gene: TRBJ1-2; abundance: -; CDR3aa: CATSDHRDSNYGYTF; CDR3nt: TGTGCCACCAGTGACCACCGGGATTCTAACTATGGCTACACCTTC
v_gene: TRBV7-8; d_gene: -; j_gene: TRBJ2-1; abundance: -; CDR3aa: CASSPLSPFGSGSYNEQFF; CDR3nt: TGTGCCAGCAGCCCATTGTCCCCCTTTGGTAGCGGATCCTACAATGAGCAGTTCTTC
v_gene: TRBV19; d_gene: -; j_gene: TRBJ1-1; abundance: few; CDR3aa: CASSWGYTEAFF; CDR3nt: TGTGCCAGTAGTTGGGGGTACACTGAAGCTTTCTTT
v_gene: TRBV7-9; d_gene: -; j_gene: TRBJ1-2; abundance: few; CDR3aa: CASSLDPRNYGYTF; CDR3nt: TGTGCCAGCAGCTTAGACCCGAGGAACTATGGCTACACCTTC
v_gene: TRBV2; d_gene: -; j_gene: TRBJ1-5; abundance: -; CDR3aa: CASSGVGGQPQHF; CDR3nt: TGTGCCAGCAGTGGCGTGGGAGGTCAGCCCCAGCATTTT
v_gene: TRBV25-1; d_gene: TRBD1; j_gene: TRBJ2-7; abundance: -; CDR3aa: CASMGQGRNEQYF; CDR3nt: TGTGCCAGCATGGGACAGGGTAGGAACGAGCAGTACTTC
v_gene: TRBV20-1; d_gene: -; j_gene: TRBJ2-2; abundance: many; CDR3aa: CSAIWGSGTGELFF; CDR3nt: TGCAGTGCTATTTGGGGCAGCGGCACCGGGGAGCTGTTTTTT
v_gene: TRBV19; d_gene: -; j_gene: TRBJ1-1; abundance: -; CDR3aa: CASSWGSGAVF; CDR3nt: -
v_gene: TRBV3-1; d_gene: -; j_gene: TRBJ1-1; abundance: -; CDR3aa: CASSQDDHRVHTEAFF; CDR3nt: TGTGCCAGCAGCCAAGATGATCACAGGGTCCACACTGAAGCTTTCTTT
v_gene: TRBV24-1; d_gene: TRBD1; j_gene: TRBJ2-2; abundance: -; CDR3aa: CATSDLGQGALTGELFF; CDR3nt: TGTGCCACCAGTGACTTAGGACAGGGAGCCCTCACCGGGGAGCTGTTTTTT
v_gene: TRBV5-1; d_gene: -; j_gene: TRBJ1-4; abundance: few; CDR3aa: CASSPTGNEGEKLFF; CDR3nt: TGCGCCAGCAGCCCCACAGGGAACGAGGGAGAAAAACTGTTTTTT
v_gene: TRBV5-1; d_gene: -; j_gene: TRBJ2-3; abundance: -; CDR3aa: CASSSTLSTDTQYF; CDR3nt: TGCGCCAGCAGCTCGACCCTTAGCACAGATACGCAGTATTTT
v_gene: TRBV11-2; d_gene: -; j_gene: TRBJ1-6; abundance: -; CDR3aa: CASSLDHRATGNSPPHF; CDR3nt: TGTGCCAGCAGCTTAGATCACAGGGCAACAGGGAATTCACCCCCCCACTTT
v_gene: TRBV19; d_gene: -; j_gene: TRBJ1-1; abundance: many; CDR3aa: CASSRVSVDEAFF; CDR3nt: TGTGCCAGTAGTAGGGTTTCGGTGGATGAAGCTTTCTTT
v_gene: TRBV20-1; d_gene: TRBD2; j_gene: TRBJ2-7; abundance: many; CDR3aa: CSAGGLAGSYEQYF; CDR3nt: TGCAGTGCTGGGGGCCTAGCGGGATCCTACGAGCAGTACTTC
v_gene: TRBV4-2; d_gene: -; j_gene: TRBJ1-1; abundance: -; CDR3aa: CASSQVSSAEAFF; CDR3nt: TGTGCCAGCAGCCAAGTGTCGTCGGCTGAAGCTTTCTTT
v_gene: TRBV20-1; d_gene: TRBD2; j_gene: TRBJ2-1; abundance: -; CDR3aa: CSAGLAGTYNEQFF; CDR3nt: TGCAGTGCCGGACTAGCGGGAACCTACAATGAGCAGTTCTTC
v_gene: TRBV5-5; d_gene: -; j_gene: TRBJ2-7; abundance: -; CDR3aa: CASSLEIGMAAYEQYF; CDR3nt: TGTGCCAGCAGCTTGGAAATCGGGATGGCGGCCTACGAGCAGTACTTC
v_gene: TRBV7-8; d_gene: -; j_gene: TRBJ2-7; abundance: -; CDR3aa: CASSLQSYSYEQYF; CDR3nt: TGTGCCAGCAGCCTCCAGAGTTACTCCTACGAGCAGTACTTC
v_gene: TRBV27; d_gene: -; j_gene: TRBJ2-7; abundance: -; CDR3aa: CASADHSYEQYF; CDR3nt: TGTGCCAGCGCAGATCACTCCTACGAGCAGTACTTC
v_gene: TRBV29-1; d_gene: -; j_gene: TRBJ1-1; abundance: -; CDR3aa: CSVSDAGAAEAFF; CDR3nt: TGCAGCGTCAGCGATGCGGGGGCTGCTGAAGCTTTCTTT
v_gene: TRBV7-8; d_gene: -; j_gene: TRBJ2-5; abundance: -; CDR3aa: CASSLLEGGTQYF; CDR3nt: TGTGCCAGCAGCTTATTAGAGGGTGGGACCCAGTACTTC
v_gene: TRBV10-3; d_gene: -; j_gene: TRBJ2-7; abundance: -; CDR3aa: CASTKGVGTYEQYF; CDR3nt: TGTGCCAGCACTAAAGGGGTCGGAACTTACGAGCAGTACTTC
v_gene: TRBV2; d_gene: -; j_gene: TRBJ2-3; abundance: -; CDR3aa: CASSKDSDTQYF; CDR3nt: TGTGCCAGCAGTAAGGACTCCGATACGCAGTATTTT
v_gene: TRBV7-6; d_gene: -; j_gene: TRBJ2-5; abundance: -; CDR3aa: CASSLVLRGGETQYF; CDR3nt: TGTGCCAGCAGCTTAGTTCTCAGGGGGGGAGAGACCCAGTACTTC
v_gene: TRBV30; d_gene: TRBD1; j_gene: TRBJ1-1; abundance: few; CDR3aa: CAWSVPGQANTEAFF; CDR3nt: TGTGCCTGGAGTGTCCCGGGACAGGCGAACACTGAAGCTTTCTTT
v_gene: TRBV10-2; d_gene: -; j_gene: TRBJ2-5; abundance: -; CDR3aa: CASSGTWETQYF; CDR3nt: TGCGCCAGCAGTGGGACTTGGGAGACCCAGTACTTC
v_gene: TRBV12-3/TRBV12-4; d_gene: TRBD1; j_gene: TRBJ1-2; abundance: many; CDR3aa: CASSLVGTGSLGYTF; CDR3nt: TGTGCCAGCAGTTTAGTAGGGACAGGGTCCTTGGGCTACACCTTC
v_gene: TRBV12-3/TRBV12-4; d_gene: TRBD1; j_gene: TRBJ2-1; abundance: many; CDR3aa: CASSSPGQSSYNEQFF; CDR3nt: TGTGCCAGCAGTTCACCGGGACAGAGCTCCTACAATGAGCAGTTCTTC
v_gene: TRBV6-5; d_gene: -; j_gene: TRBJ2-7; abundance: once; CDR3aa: CATHRPSGEQYF; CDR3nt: TGTGCCACCCACCGGCCTAGTGGAGAGCAGTACTTC
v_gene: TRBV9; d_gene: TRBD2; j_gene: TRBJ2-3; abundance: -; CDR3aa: CASSVTSQRGTQYF; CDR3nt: TGTGCCAGCAGCGTGACTAGCCAACGAGGTACGCAGTATTTT
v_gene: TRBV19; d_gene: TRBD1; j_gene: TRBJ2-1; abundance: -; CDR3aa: CASGIWTGGLNEQFF; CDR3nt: TGTGCCAGTGGTATATGGACAGGGGGGTTAAATGAGCAGTTCTTC
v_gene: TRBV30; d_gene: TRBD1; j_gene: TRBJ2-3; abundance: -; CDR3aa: CAWSVLDRGDTQYF; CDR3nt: TGTGCCTGGAGTGTATTGGACAGGGGGGATACGCAGTATTTT